The following is a TCR beta chain sequence with its context. The entry originates in a study of Ad26.COV2.S vaccination and SARS-CoV-2 variants. Sample treatment: about 20 received Ad26.COV2.S at low or high dose, single or two shots; several received placebo; per-sample allocation not given. Day 63 after the first injection of vaccine or placebo was the sampling time. Whoever gave the sample was an adult aged 18-55 years in Boston. Sequencing used immunoSEQ multiplex PCR; TCRdb keeps in-frame clones, though not all of them. The profile shows around 300,000 clones, roughly 90% of them singletons. V lost 4 bases to trimming and J lost 1 base, with 12 bases between them. Germline V lookup: CDR1 LNHDA, CDR2 SQIVND (reference sequence). The CDR3 loop spans 15 amino acids.

This sequence originates from a person between 18 and 60 years old who received the Ad26.COV2.S COVID-19 vaccine or a placebo. Sequenced here: peripheral blood, sampled in a trial of Ad26.COV2.S vaccine versus placebo. J is TRBJ2-3 and V is TRBV19; possibly TRBD1 or TRBD2 for D (6 bases each). The CDR3 loop reads CASSRGAIGTDTQYF. The CDR3 DNA follows: TGTGCCAGTAGTAGGGGGGCGATTGGCACAGATACGCAGTATTTT.